A selection of T cell receptor beta chains follows, all from one sample in a study of cytomegalovirus exposure and HLA in healthy donors. Using immunoSEQ multiplex PCR, the repertoire was profiled, and TCRdb retains in-frame clones only, with some absent. This repertoire includes around 130,000 clones. What was sequenced was PBMCs. These receptors originate from a woman aged 55-70 years in good health and CMV-seronegative. CDR3s include the opening cysteine and the closing phenylalanine or tryptophan. Each record gives: CDR3 length, D gene, J gene, V gene, CDR3 protein, CDR3 DNA. D genes are given only for firm matches.

len: 15; d_gene: TRBD1; j_gene: TRBJ1-5; v_gene: TRBV5-1; CDR3aa: CASSRQGASNQPQHF; CDR3nt: TGCGCCAGCAGCCGGCAGGGGGCAAGCAATCAGCCCCAGCATTTT
len: 14; d_gene: TRBD1; j_gene: TRBJ1-1; v_gene: TRBV5-1; CDR3aa: CASSDGTGNVEAFF; CDR3nt: TGCGCCAGCAGCGATGGGACAGGCAATGTCGAAGCTTTCTTT
len: 10; d_gene: .; j_gene: TRBJ1-2; v_gene: TRBV2; CDR3aa: CARGGYGYTF; CDR3nt: TGTGCCAGAGGGGGCTATGGCTACACCTTC
len: 14; d_gene: TRBD2; j_gene: TRBJ2-7; v_gene: TRBV27; CDR3aa: CASSFGLAPYEQYF; CDR3nt: TGTGCCAGCAGTTTCGGACTAGCGCCCTACGAGCAGTACTTC
len: 15; d_gene: TRBD2; j_gene: TRBJ2-7; v_gene: TRBV7-2; CDR3aa: CASSLGTSGSYEQYF; CDR3nt: TGTGCCAGCAGCCTGGGGACTAGCGGGTCTTACGAGCAGTACTTC
len: 13; d_gene: .; j_gene: TRBJ1-1; v_gene: TRBV7-7; CDR3aa: CASSLARNTEAFF; CDR3nt: TGTGCTAGCAGCTTAGCCCGGAACACTGAAGCTTTCTTT
len: 15; d_gene: .; j_gene: TRBJ1-6; v_gene: TRBV10-3; CDR3aa: CAISGTAYHGSPLHF; CDR3nt: TGTGCCATCAGTGGGACAGCGTACCACGGGTCACCCCTCCACTTT
len: 12; d_gene: .; j_gene: TRBJ2-1; v_gene: TRBV13; CDR3aa: CASKSGVTEQFF; CDR3nt: TGTGCCAGCAAATCGGGGGTTACTGAGCAGTTCTTC
len: 13; d_gene: .; j_gene: TRBJ1-2; v_gene: TRBV5-4; CDR3aa: CASKTTGPYGYTF; CDR3nt: TGTGCCAGCAAAACTACAGGGCCTTATGGCTACACCTTC
len: 13; d_gene: .; j_gene: TRBJ1-5; v_gene: TRBV29-1; CDR3aa: CSVATDGGQPQHF; CDR3nt: TGCAGCGTTGCGACGGACGGGGGGCAGCCCCAGCATTTT
len: 15; d_gene: .; j_gene: TRBJ2-7; v_gene: TRBV5-5; CDR3aa: CASSLARWGAYEQYF; CDR3nt: TGTGCCAGCAGCTTGGCTCGGTGGGGGGCCTACGAGCAGTACTTC
len: 13; d_gene: .; j_gene: TRBJ1-5; v_gene: TRBV28; CDR3aa: CASSFQGSAPQHF; CDR3nt: TGTGCCAGCAGTTTTCAGGGCTCCGCGCCCCAGCATTTT
len: 15; d_gene: .; j_gene: TRBJ2-2; v_gene: TRBV5-6; CDR3aa: CASSLVDSRTGELFF; CDR3nt: TGTGCCAGCAGCTTGGTGGACTCGAGGACCGGGGAGCTGTTTTTT
len: 12; d_gene: TRBD1; j_gene: TRBJ1-2; v_gene: TRBV28; CDR3aa: CASSDRAQGYTF; CDR3nt: TGTGCCAGCAGTGACAGGGCTCAGGGCTACACCTTC
len: 13; d_gene: .; j_gene: TRBJ1-2; v_gene: TRBV5-1; CDR3aa: CASSLATNYGYTF; CDR3nt: TGCGCCAGCAGCTTGGCTACCAACTATGGCTACACCTTC
len: 16; d_gene: .; j_gene: TRBJ1-2; v_gene: TRBV2; CDR3aa: CASSEVRTDVNYGYTF; CDR3nt: TGTGCCAGCAGTGAAGTAAGGACAGACGTTAACTATGGCTACACCTTC
len: 14; d_gene: .; j_gene: TRBJ1-1; v_gene: TRBV5-1; CDR3aa: CASSLVGPNTEAFF; CDR3nt: TGCGCCAGCAGCTTGGTGGGGCCGAACACTGAAGCTTTCTTT
len: 15; d_gene: .; j_gene: TRBJ1-2; v_gene: TRBV10-3; CDR3aa: CAISESTGQRYGYTF; CDR3nt: TGTGCCATCAGTGAGTCCACAGGGCAGCGCTATGGCTACACCTTC
len: 12; d_gene: .; j_gene: TRBJ1-3; v_gene: TRBV10-1; CDR3aa: CASRDSGNTIYF; CDR3nt: TGCGCCTCCCGGGACTCTGGAAACACCATATATTTT
len: 15; d_gene: .; j_gene: TRBJ1-1; v_gene: TRBV7-3; CDR3aa: CASKVNPSGPGEAFF; CDR3nt: TGTGCCAGCAAGGTTAACCCTTCAGGGCCTGGTGAAGCTTTCTTT
len: 12; d_gene: .; j_gene: TRBJ2-3; v_gene: TRBV7-9; CDR3aa: CASSSFTDTQYF; CDR3nt: TGTGCCAGCAGTTCGTTCACAGATACGCAGTATTTT
len: 13; d_gene: .; j_gene: TRBJ1-1; v_gene: TRBV19; CDR3aa: CASSIDQGTEAFF; CDR3nt: TGTGCCAGTAGTATAGATCAGGGCACTGAAGCTTTCTTT
len: 17; d_gene: TRBD2; j_gene: TRBJ2-1; v_gene: TRBV2; CDR3aa: CASSEIGGRVPWGEQFF; CDR3nt: TGTGCCAGCAGTGAAATAGGCGGGAGAGTGCCCTGGGGTGAGCAGTTCTTC
len: 13; d_gene: TRBD1; j_gene: TRBJ1-2; v_gene: TRBV29-1; CDR3aa: CSVTGTGDYGYTF; CDR3nt: TGCAGCGTAACCGGGACAGGAGACTATGGCTACACCTTC
len: 13; d_gene: .; j_gene: TRBJ2-7; v_gene: TRBV10-3; CDR3aa: CAISDGEAFEQYF; CDR3nt: TGTGCCATCAGTGACGGGGAAGCGTTCGAGCAGTACTTC
len: 15; d_gene: .; j_gene: TRBJ1-2; v_gene: TRBV7-8; CDR3aa: CASSRGRGVGYGYTF; CDR3nt: TGTGCCAGCAGCCGGGGGAGGGGTGTAGGCTATGGCTACACCTTC
len: 14; d_gene: TRBD1; j_gene: TRBJ1-1; v_gene: TRBV5-1; CDR3aa: CASSLEQGGTEAFF; CDR3nt: TGCGCCAGCAGCTTGGAACAGGGGGGCACTGAAGCTTTCTTT
len: 15; d_gene: .; j_gene: TRBJ2-2; v_gene: TRBV19; CDR3aa: CASSMNGVDTGELFF; CDR3nt: TGTGCCAGTAGTATGAACGGGGTGGACACCGGGGAGCTGTTTTTT
len: 15; d_gene: .; j_gene: TRBJ1-1; v_gene: TRBV19; CDR3aa: CASSSPPGLVSEAFF; CDR3nt: TGTGCCAGTAGTTCACCCCCGGGACTCGTCTCTGAAGCTTTCTTT
len: 14; d_gene: TRBD1; j_gene: TRBJ1-2; v_gene: TRBV2; CDR3aa: CASCSQGQGYGYTF; CDR3nt: TGTGCCAGCTGTTCACAGGGACAGGGGTATGGCTACACCTTC
len: 15; d_gene: TRBD2; j_gene: TRBJ2-1; v_gene: TRBV4-1; CDR3aa: CASSQLLAGGYEQFF; CDR3nt: TGCGCCAGCAGCCAATTGTTAGCGGGGGGGTACGAGCAGTTCTTC